This passage covers 17 T cell receptor beta chains from one sample sequenced in a study of shared clonotypes between healthy human individuals. Assay: immunoSEQ multiplex PCR; the TCRdb copy retains only in-frame clones and omits some. The sample yields hundreds of thousands of clones, 73% seen once. The sequenced material came from memory CD4+ T cells sorted from blood. Regarding subset: CD45RA-negative fraction. These receptors were taken from a woman aged 30 to 39 in good health.

The rearrangement links TRBV15 to TRBJ2-3; possible D gene TRBD2, 5 bases. Germline V gives CDR1 LNHNV, CDR2 YYDKDF (reference sequence). V lost 4 bases to trimming and J lost 4 bases, with 15 bases between them. The CDR3 sequence is 15 residues long. The CDR3 here is CATSTRTESADTQYF. CDR3 nucleotides: TGTGCCACCAGCACGCGGACTGAATCCGCAGATACGCAGTATTTT.

This clone was recorded a few times. This chain's CDR3 is CASSLNSPAYQPQHF. In DNA form, the CDR3 reads TGTGCCAGCAGTTTGAACTCCCCGGCGTATCAGCCCCAGCATTTT. The chain uses TRBV27 and TRBJ1-5, with D unresolved. The CDR3 runs to 15 residues. Germline CDR1 reads MNHEY; CDR2 reads SMNVEV (reference sequence). V dropped 3 bases and J dropped 5 bases, with 14 bases sitting between them.

V usage is TRBV7-2 and J usage is TRBJ1-1; no clear D gene. The length of the CDR3 is 15 residues. Germline assignment: CDR1 SGHTA and CDR2 FQGNSA. V shed 4 bases and J shed 3 bases, with 15 bases lying between them. Written as DNA, the CDR3 is TGTGCCAGCAGCTCCTCCGGCGGGGAGTACACTGAAGCTTTCTTT. It specifies CASSSSGGEYTEAFF.

V and J are TRBV2 and TRBJ1-2; 7 bases match TRBD1. Germline V gene lookup returns CDR1 SNHLY and CDR2 FYNNEI. This CDR3 spans 13 amino acids. V lost 5 bases to trimming and J lost 8 bases; unmatched junction nucleotides: 8. The CDR3 spells CASSMDRRGGYTF. CDR3 DNA sequence: TGTGCCAGCAGTATGGACAGGCGAGGCGGCTACACCTTC.

This clone was seen a single time. J is TRBJ1-1 and V is TRBV28, with D unresolved. V lost 8 bases and J lost 0, with 7 bases in between. The V gene's germline CDR1 is MDHEN and CDR2 SYDVKM. The CDR3 spans 12 residues. CDR3 nucleotide sequence: TGTGCCAGCCGTGATATGAACACTGAAGCTTTCTTT. Its protein is CASRDMNTEAFF.

The count of this clone is one. The genes are TRBV11-2 and TRBJ2-7; D is possibly TRBD1 (6 bases). Germline assignment: CDR1 SGHAT and CDR2 FQNNGV. Trimming shortened V by 5 bases and J by 0 bases, and 17 bases separated the two germline ends. The CDR3 sequence is 16 residues long. The chain's CDR3 is CASSRQRRQASYEQYF. As DNA, the CDR3 is TGTGCCAGCAGCCGCCAGAGGCGACAGGCCTCCTACGAGCAGTACTTC.

This clone occurred once. The chain links TRBV6-5 to TRBJ1-2; TRBD1 is a possible D gene (5 bases). The V gene lost 0 bases and the J gene lost 4 bases, with 12 bases spanning the gap. The CDR3 has 15 residues. Germline V gives CDR1 MNHEY, CDR2 SVGAGI. The CDR3 sequence: CASSYSFRGLYGYTF. In DNA form, the CDR3 reads TGTGCCAGCAGTTACTCGTTCCGGGGCCTCTATGGCTACACCTTC.

In the case of this clone: Other DNA sequences of this sample code for an identical CDR3. V and J are TRBV5-1 and TRBJ1-1; perhaps TRBD1 as D (5 bases). The CDR3 covers 14 residues. Trimming left V 7 bases short and J 1 base short, with 14 bases between. The germline V gene encodes CDR1 SGHRS and CDR2 YFSETQ. The CDR3 reads CASSSGTKNTEAFF. The DNA of the CDR3 is TGCGCCAGCTCAAGTGGGACCAAGAACACTGAAGCTTTCTTT.

The rearrangement joins TRBV4-2 to TRBJ2-1; no clear D. There are 11 residues in the CDR3. CDR1 and CDR2 (germline): LGHNA, YNFKEQ. The V and J ends lost 0 bases and 12 bases respectively, with 6 bases between them. The CDR3 DNA reads as TGTGCCAGCAGCCAAGATCGGCGGCAGTTCTTC. It is translated as CASSQDRRQFF.

The rearrangement joins TRBV6-5 to TRBJ1-2; D is unresolved. V was cut by 5 bases and J by 1 base, with 11 bases left in between. Germline V CDR1 and CDR2: MNHEY, SVGAGI. The CDR3 totals 14 residues. The CDR3 nucleotides are TGTGCCAGCAGTGCCCGAGGGTTTAACTATGGCTACACCTTC. Its translation is CASSARGFNYGYTF.

The J gene is TRBJ1-4, the V gene TRBV7-9; D may be TRBD1 (5 bases). The germline CDR1 and CDR2 sequences are SEHNR and FQNEAQ (reference sequence). This CDR3 is 14 amino acids long. The V end was cut by 5 bases, the J end by 2 bases, with 9 bases between. CDR3 sequence reads: CASSPGRTNEKLFF. CDR3 DNA sequence: TGTGCCAGCAGCCCGGGACGGACTAATGAAAAACTGTTTTTT. Together with reference TRBV7-9 and TRBJ1-4, the CDR3 gives the full variable domain: DTGVSQNPRHKITKRGQNVTFRCDPISEHNRLYWYRQTLGQGPEFLTYFQNEAQLEKSRLLSDRFSAERPKGSFSTLEIQRTEQGDSAMYLCASSPGRTNEKLFFGSGTQLSVL.

This clone has more than one count but fewer than ten. V gene TRBV19 combines with J gene TRBJ2-7; 9 bases line up with TRBD1. The germline V gene encodes CDR1 LNHDA and CDR2 SQIVND (reference sequence). The junction had 6 bases not matched to a gene; V was cut back by 10 bases and J by 2 bases. There are 13 residues in the CDR3. The CDR3 nucleotides read TGTGCCATTCCGGGACAGGGTGCCTACGAGCAGTACTTC. The encoded protein is CAIPGQGAYEQYF.

This chain uses TRBV6-6 with TRBJ2-3; D is unresolved. The CDR3 totals 12 residues. Germline V lookup: CDR1 MNHNY, CDR2 SVGAGI (reference sequence). V lost 4 bases to trimming and J lost 9 bases, with 11 bases between them. The CDR3, as DNA: TGTGCCAGCAGTTCGACTGAGATCACGCAGTATTTT. Protein product: CASSSTEITQYF.

This clone has just one count. V usage is TRBV18 and J usage is TRBJ1-2; possible D gene TRBD1, 5 bases. This CDR3 is 16 amino acids long. Per germline, CDR1 KGHSH and CDR2 LQKENI. Trimming shortened V by 2 bases and J by 6 bases, and 19 bases separated the two germline ends. In DNA, the CDR3 is TGTGCCAGCTCACCAAATCCAGGTGGGGGGACTCATGGCTACACCTTC. Translated: CASSPNPGGGTHGYTF.

The gene calls are TRBV19 and TRBJ2-7, with D perhaps TRBD2 (5 bases). The CDR3 loop spans 14 amino acids. The germline V gene encodes CDR1 LNHDA and CDR2 SQIVND (reference sequence). Trimming took 4 bases from V and 2 from J, leaving 12 bases between them. The CDR3 nucleotides are TGTGCCAGTAGTACTTCTCACGGGACCTACGAGCAGTACTTC. Translation: CASSTSHGTYEQYF.

The chain carries TRBV2 and TRBJ1-1; no definite D call. Per germline, CDR1 SNHLY and CDR2 FYNNEI. Deletions cut 6 bases from V and 4 bases from J, with 15 bases between. The length of the CDR3 is 14 residues. The CDR3 region has the DNA TGTGCCAGCAGGGAGGACCCACCCAGCACTGAAGCTTTCTTT. Encoded protein: CASREDPPSTEAFF.

On this clone itself: At the DNA level, this CDR3 is encoded by other sequences in the same sample as well. V usage is TRBV28 and J usage is TRBJ1-2; 7 nucleotides match TRBD1. Germline V gene data show CDR1 as MDHEN and CDR2 as SYDVKM. With 5 bases clipped from V and 5 bases from J, the junction kept 5 bases outside the gene matches. The CDR3 contains 13 residues. CDR3 loop: CASSPGTVYGYTF. CDR3 DNA sequence: TGTGCCAGCAGTCCAGGGACAGTTTATGGCTACACCTTC.